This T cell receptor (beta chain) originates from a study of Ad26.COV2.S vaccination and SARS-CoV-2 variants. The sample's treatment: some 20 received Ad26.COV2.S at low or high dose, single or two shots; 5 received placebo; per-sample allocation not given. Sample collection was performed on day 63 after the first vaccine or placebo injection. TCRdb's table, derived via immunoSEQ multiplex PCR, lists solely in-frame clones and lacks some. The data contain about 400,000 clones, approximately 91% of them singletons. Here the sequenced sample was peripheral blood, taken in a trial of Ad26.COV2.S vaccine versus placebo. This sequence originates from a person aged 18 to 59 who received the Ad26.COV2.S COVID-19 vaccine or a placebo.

The CDR3, as DNA: TGTGCCAGCTCACCTAATCAGGGGACCGGGGAGCTGTTTTTT. Translating gives CASSPNQGTGELFF. The chain links TRBV18 to TRBJ2-2, with D possibly TRBD1 on 6 matching bases. CDR3 size: 14 residues. Trimming cost V 3 bases and J 5 bases, with 10 bases left between them. The germline CDR1 and CDR2 sequences are KGHSH and LQKENI.